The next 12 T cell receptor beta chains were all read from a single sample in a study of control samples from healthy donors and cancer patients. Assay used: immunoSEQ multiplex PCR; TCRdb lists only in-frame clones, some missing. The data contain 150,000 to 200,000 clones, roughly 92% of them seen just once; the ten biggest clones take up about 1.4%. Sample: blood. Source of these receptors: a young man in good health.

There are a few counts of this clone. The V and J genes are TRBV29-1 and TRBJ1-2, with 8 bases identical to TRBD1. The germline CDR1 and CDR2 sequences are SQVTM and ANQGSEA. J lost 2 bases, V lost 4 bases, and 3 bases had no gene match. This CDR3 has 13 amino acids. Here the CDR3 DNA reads TGCAGCGTTGGACAGGGGCTGAACTATGGCTACACCTTC. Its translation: CSVGQGLNYGYTF.

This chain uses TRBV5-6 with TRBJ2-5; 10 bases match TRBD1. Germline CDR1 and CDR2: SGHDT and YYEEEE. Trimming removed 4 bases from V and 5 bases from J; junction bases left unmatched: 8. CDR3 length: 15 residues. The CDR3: CASSTRQGAWETQYF. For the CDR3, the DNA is TGTGCCAGCAGCACAAGACAGGGGGCGTGGGAGACCCAGTACTTC.

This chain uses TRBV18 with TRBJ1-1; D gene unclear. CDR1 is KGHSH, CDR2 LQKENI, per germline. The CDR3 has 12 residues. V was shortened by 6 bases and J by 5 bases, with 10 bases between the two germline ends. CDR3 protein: CASSPERTEAFF. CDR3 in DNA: TGTGCCAGCTCTCCTGAGAGGACTGAAGCTTTCTTT.

As DNA, the CDR3 is TGCGCCAGCAGCCAAGATGGGACAGGGTACACTGAAGCTTTCTTT. This gives the protein CASSQDGTGYTEAFF. The rearrangement links TRBV4-1 to TRBJ1-1, with 9 bases aligning to TRBD1. With V trimmed by 0 bases and J by 3 bases, 2 bases remained unmatched. Germline loops: CDR1 MGHRA, CDR2 YSYEKL. The CDR3 has 15 residues.

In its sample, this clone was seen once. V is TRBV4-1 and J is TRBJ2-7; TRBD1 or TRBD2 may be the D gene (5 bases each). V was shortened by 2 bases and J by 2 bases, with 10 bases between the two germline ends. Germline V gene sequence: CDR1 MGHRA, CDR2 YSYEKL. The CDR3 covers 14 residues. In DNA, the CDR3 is TGCGCCAGCAGCCAACGAGAGGGGCCCTACGAGCAGTACTTC. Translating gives CASSQREGPYEQYF.

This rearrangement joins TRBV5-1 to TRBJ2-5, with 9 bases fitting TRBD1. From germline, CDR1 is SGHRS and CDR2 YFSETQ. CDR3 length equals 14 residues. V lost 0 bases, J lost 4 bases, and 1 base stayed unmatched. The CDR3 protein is CASSLADRGETQYF. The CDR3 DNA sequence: TGCGCCAGCAGCTTGGCGGACAGGGGAGAGACCCAGTACTTC.

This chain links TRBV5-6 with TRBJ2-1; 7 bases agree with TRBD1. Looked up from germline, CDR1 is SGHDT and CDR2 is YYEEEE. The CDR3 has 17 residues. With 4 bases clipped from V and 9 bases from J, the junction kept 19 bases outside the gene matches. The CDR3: CASSHGTVHRGLGEQFF. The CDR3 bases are TGTGCCAGCAGCCACGGGACGGTCCACAGGGGTTTGGGTGAGCAGTTCTTC.

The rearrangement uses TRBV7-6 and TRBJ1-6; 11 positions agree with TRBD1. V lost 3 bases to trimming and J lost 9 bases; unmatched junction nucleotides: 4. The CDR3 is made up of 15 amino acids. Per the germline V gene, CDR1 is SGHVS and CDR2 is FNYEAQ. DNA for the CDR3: TGTGCCAGCAGCTTTGGACAGGGGGCCAGTTCACCCCTCCACTTT. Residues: CASSFGQGASSPLHF. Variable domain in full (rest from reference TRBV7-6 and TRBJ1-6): GAGVSQSPRYKVTKRGQDVALRCDPISGHVSLYWYRQALGQGPEFLTYFNYEAQQDKSGLPNDRFSAERPEGSISTLTIQRTEQRDSAMYRCASSFGQGASSPLHFGNGTRLTVT.

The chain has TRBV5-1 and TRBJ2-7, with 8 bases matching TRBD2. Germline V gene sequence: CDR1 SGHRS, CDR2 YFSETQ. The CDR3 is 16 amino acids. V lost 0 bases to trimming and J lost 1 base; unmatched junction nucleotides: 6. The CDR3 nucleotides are TGCGCCAGCAGCTTGGGTGGCGGGGGGCAGTCCTACGAGCAGTACTTC. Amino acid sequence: CASSLGGGGQSYEQYF.

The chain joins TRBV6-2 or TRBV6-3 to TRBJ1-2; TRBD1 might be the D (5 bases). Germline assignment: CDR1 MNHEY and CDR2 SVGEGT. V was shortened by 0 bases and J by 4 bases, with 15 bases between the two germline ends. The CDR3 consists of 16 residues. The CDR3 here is CASSYSADGRGYGYTF. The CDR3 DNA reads TGTGCCAGCAGTTACTCGGCAGATGGTAGGGGCTATGGCTACACCTTC.

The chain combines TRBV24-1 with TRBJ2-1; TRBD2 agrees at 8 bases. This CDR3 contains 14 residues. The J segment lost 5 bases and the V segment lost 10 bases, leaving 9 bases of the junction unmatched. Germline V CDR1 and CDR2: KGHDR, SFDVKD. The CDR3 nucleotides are TGTGCCACGGGCAGGGCGGGAGGAGACAATGAGCAGTTCTTC. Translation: CATGRAGGDNEQFF.

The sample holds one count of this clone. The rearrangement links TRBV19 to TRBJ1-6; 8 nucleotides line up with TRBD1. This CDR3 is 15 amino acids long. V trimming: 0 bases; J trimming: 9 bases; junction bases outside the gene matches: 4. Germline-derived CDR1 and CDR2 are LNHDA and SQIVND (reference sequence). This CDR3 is CASSIEGRGPSPLHF. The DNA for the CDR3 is TGTGCCAGTAGTATAGAGGGCAGGGGGCCTTCACCCCTCCACTTT.